The 18 T cell receptor beta chains below all came from one sample that was sequenced in a study of blood T cell repertoires in COVID-19. Assay: immunoSEQ multiplex PCR; the TCRdb copy retains only in-frame clones and omits some. The sample records just under 300,000 clones, around 87% being singletons. Source material: peripheral blood. The receptors here all came from a man aged 65 to 85 with acute or convalescent COVID-19.

V is TRBV14 and J is TRBJ2-7, with a tentative D call TRBD1 (5 bases). The CDR3 is 13 residues long. Germline lookup yields CDR1 SGHDN and CDR2 FVKESK. The ends were cut back, 2 bases at V and 6 bases at J, with 11 bases in the middle. The CDR3 reads CASSQRGSTEQYF. As DNA, the CDR3 is TGTGCCAGCAGCCAAAGGGGTTCGACCGAGCAGTACTTC.

This chain connects TRBV2 to TRBJ1-6, with D hard to call. There are 15 residues in the CDR3. Germline CDR1 and CDR2: SNHLY and FYNNEI. V lost 6 bases and J lost 1, with 10 bases in between. The CDR3 spells CASRVTRSYNSPLHF. As DNA, the CDR3 is TGTGCCAGCAGAGTCACAAGATCCTATAATTCACCCCTCCACTTT.

V is TRBV5-1 and J is TRBJ2-3, with D maybe TRBD2 (6 bases). The V end lost 0 bases, the J end lost 6 bases, and 11 bases lay between the germline ends. The CDR3 extends over 14 amino acids. The germline V gene encodes CDR1 SGHRS and CDR2 YFSETQ. CDR3 DNA sequence: TGCGCCAGCAGCTTGGCCTGGGCGGGGGATACGCAGTATTTT. Residues: CASSLAWAGDTQYF. The full variable domain, its missing parts supplied by reference TRBV5-1 and TRBJ2-3, is KAGVTQTPRYLIKTRGQQVTLSCSPISGHRSVSWYQQTPGQGLQFLFEYFSETQRNKGNFPGRFSGRQFSNSRSEMNVSTLELGDSALYLCASSLAWAGDTQYFGPGTRLTVL.

This clone was seen a handful of times. This rearrangement joins TRBV28 to TRBJ1-4, with 9 bases that match TRBD1. Trimming at V came to 5 bases and at J to 0 bases, leaving 10 bases not matched to a gene. CDR1 and CDR2 (germline): MDHEN, SYDVKM. The CDR3 consists of 18 residues. CDR3 residues: CASSPPGDRAPTNEKLFF. The DNA for the CDR3 is TGTGCCAGCAGTCCCCCAGGGGACAGGGCCCCAACTAATGAAAAACTGTTTTTT.

The chain carries TRBV9 and TRBJ2-5; TRBD2 is a possible D gene (5 bases). This CDR3 has 14 residues. Deletions cut 7 bases from V and 2 bases from J, with 15 bases between. Per the germline V gene, CDR1 is SGDLS and CDR2 is YYNGEE. CDR3 protein: CASPGKAPQETQYF. The CDR3 DNA is TGTGCCAGCCCGGGAAAGGCCCCGCAAGAGACCCAGTACTTC.

The rearrangement joins TRBV18 to TRBJ2-2, with 7 bases identical to TRBD1. Trimming at V came to 1 base and at J to 0 bases, leaving 2 bases not matched to a gene. This CDR3 has 16 residues. Germline CDR1 is KGHSH and CDR2 is LQKENI. The CDR3 region is CASSPQGTANTGELFF. Written as DNA, the CDR3 is TGTGCCAGCTCACCACAGGGGACAGCGAACACCGGGGAGCTGTTTTTT.

The chain uses TRBV28 and TRBJ2-5; 7 nucleotides line up with TRBD2. Trimming cost V 5 bases and J 3 bases; bases outside gene matches: 9. The CDR3 is 15 amino acids. Germline assignment: CDR1 MDHEN and CDR2 SYDVKM. The CDR3 spells CASSKQRGPEETQYF. The CDR3 DNA reads as TGTGCCAGCAGTAAGCAGCGGGGCCCTGAAGAGACCCAGTACTTC.

This clone was seen just once. The V and J genes are TRBV7-9 and TRBJ2-2, with 8 positions matching TRBD1. Germline CDR1 reads SEHNR; CDR2 reads FQNEAQ (reference sequence). V lost 5 bases to trimming and J lost 4 bases; unmatched junction nucleotides: 6. CDR3 length: 15 amino acids. The CDR3 loop reads CASSASGGVTGELFF. The CDR3 nucleotides read TGTGCCAGCAGCGCCTCAGGGGGCGTCACCGGGGAGCTGTTTTTT.

CDR3 sequence: CASSFPGAGELFF. In DNA form, the CDR3 reads TGTGCCAGCAGCTTCCCAGGGGCCGGGGAGCTGTTTTTT. The rearrangement joins TRBV11-3 to TRBJ2-2; maybe TRBD1 (6 bases). The germline V and J ends were trimmed by 3 bases and 6 bases, with 8 bases remaining between them. This CDR3 contains 13 residues. Germline V gene sequence: CDR1 SGHNT, CDR2 YENEEA.

V is TRBV28 and J is TRBJ1-1, with unresolved D. This CDR3 has 14 amino acids. CDR1 is MDHEN, CDR2 SYDVKM, per germline. The germline V and J ends were trimmed by 8 bases and 2 bases, with 15 bases remaining between them. CDR3 sequence: CASRTSGVNTEAFF. The CDR3 region has the DNA TGTGCCAGCCGGACTAGTGGGGTTAACACTGAAGCTTTCTTT.

J is TRBJ2-5 and V is TRBV6-5; perhaps TRBD1 as D (5 bases). The CDR3 consists of 13 residues. Germline V CDR1 and CDR2: MNHEY, SVGAGI. The germline V and J ends were trimmed by 6 bases and 9 bases, with 17 bases remaining between them. The CDR3 region is CASSSGVARAQYF. CDR3 bases: TGTGCCAGCAGCAGTGGGGTTGCCAGGGCCCAGTACTTC.

V is TRBV4-2 and J is TRBJ1-5, with TRBD1 as a possible D gene (6 bases). The CDR3 totals 15 residues. From germline, CDR1 is LGHNA and CDR2 YNFKEQ. Between the trimmed V and J ends, which lost 1 base and 5 bases, there was a span of 12 bases. The CDR3 nucleotides read TGTGCCAGCAGCCAAGCGACAGGAAGGGATCAGCCCCAGCATTTT. Protein product: CASSQATGRDQPQHF.

The rearrangement uses TRBV7-2 and TRBJ1-5; D is unresolved. The V and J ends lost 4 bases and 7 bases respectively, with 17 bases between them. CDR1 is SGHTA, CDR2 FQGNSA, per germline. The CDR3 totals 15 residues. The CDR3 spells CASSYSRGVGQPQHF. The DNA for the CDR3 is TGTGCCAGCAGCTATTCTCGGGGAGTAGGGCAGCCCCAGCATTTT.

The chain links TRBV19 to TRBJ2-3; TRBD1 aligns across 10 bases. From germline, CDR1 is LNHDA and CDR2 SQIVND (reference sequence). The ends lost 8 bases at V and 1 base at J; junction bases unmatched: 6. The CDR3 consists of 15 residues. The CDR3 DNA reads as TGTGCCAGTGGTGACAGGGGGCATGGCACAGATACGCAGTATTTT. Amino acid sequence: CASGDRGHGTDTQYF.

The chain couples TRBV6-2 or TRBV6-3 to TRBJ2-1; maybe TRBD1 (5 bases). This CDR3 region has 15 residues. V lost 4 bases, J lost 0 bases, and 10 bases lay in between. The germline gives CDR1 MNHEY, CDR2 SVGEGT. CDR3 sequence: CASSSDTISYNEQFF. CDR3 nucleotides: TGTGCCAGCAGTTCGGACACAATCTCCTACAATGAGCAGTTCTTC.

This chain connects TRBV7-9 to TRBJ2-5, with D possibly TRBD1 on 6 matching bases. This CDR3 region has 15 residues. CDR1 is SEHNR, CDR2 FQNEAQ, per germline (reference sequence). V gave up 3 bases and J gave up 4 bases, with 15 bases separating them. The CDR3 bases are TGTGCCAGCAGCTTCTTTGGACAGTCCGGAGAGACCCAGTACTTC. Translation gives CASSFFGQSGETQYF.

The CDR3 region is CASNDRRTSVGPDTQYF. DNA for the CDR3: TGTGCCAGTAACGACAGGCGGACTAGCGTGGGCCCAGATACGCAGTATTTT. The chain carries TRBV19 and TRBJ2-3, with TRBD2 matching over 9 bases. This CDR3 has 17 amino acids. The germline CDR1 and CDR2 sequences are LNHDA and SQIVND (reference sequence). J lost 4 bases, V lost 7 bases, and 15 bases had no gene match.

The V and J genes are TRBV20-1 and TRBJ1-6; 9 positions match TRBD1. The J segment lost 10 bases and the V segment lost 3 bases, leaving 13 bases of the junction unmatched. Germline V gene sequence: CDR1 DFQATT, CDR2 SNEGSKA (reference sequence). The CDR3 sequence is 16 residues long. The CDR3 loop is CSASPGTGKGRSPLHF. CDR3 in DNA: TGCAGTGCTAGTCCCGGGACAGGGAAAGGAAGATCACCCCTCCACTTT.